This TCR beta chain was obtained from a study of graft-versus-host responses after intestinal transplantation. At the level of the study: As for transplant type, recipients had multivisceral, liver-intestinal, or isolated intestinal grafts. Following induction with anti-thymocyte globulin, all recipients were given tacrolimus and steroids for two to four years.

With V trimmed by 8 bases and J by 0 bases, 7 bases remained unmatched. Germline V gene sequence: CDR1 MNHNS, CDR2 SASEGT. This CDR3 contains 14 residues. A single count supports this clone. The antigen is not known. Profiled with immunoSEQ multiplex PCR; TCRdb holds only in-frame clones, not every one. The sample includes tens of thousands of clones, about nine tenths of them seen just once. The study's findings and limits: Recipient bone marrow held GvH clones, some seen earlier in ileum or blood. Subjects displaying graft-donor T cell macrochimerism possessed elevated graft-versus-host to host-versus-graft clonal ratios inside allografts.

This sequence joins TRBV6-1 and TRBJ2-7; TRBD2 matches 7 bases. The origin of this receptor is a human donor who received an intestinal transplant. The input for sequencing was unstimulated CD4+ T cells sorted from spleen or lymph node cells, taken before intestinal transplant. CDR3 in amino acids: CASGRVGSSYEQYF. The CDR3 bases are TGTGCCAGCGGGAGGGTGGGCAGCTCCTACGAGCAGTACTTC.